Below, one T cell receptor (beta chain) is given with its context. This record comes from a study of blood T cell repertoires in COVID-19. CDR1 MDHEN and CDR2 SYDVKM come from the germline V gene. The CDR3 is made up of 14 amino acids. Germline trimming cut 6 bases from V and 2 bases from J; bases unmatched to any gene: 6. Generated by immunoSEQ multiplex PCR, the TCRdb table keeps only in-frame clones and is missing some. The table lists about 78,000 clones, around nine tenths of them singletons. The V and J genes are TRBV28 and TRBJ2-7, with TRBD1 identical over 8 bases. This clonotype was obtained from a man aged 45-60 years with active or convalescent COVID-19. Sequenced: peripheral blood. The CDR3, as DNA: TGTGCCAGCAGATCAGGGGGCGTCCCCTACGAGCAGTACGTC. It specifies CASRSGGVPYEQYV.